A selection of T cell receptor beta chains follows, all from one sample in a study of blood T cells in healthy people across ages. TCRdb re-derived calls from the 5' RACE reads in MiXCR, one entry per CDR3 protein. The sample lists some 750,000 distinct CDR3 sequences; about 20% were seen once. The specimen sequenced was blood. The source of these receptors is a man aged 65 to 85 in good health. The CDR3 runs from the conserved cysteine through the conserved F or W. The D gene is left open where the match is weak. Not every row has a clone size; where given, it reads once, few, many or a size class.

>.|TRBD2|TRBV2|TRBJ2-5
CASSSEAGGQETQYF
TGTGCCAGTTCGTCGGAAGCGGGGGGTCAAGAGACCCAGTACTTC
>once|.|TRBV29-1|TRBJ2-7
CSVEGNVGGEQYF
TGCAGCGTTGAAGGCAACGTGGGAGGCGAGCAGTACTTC
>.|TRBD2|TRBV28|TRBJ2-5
CASSSQGQGGLAVQETQYF
TGTGCCAGCAGTTCCCAGGGTCAGGGCGGACTAGCGGTACAAGAGACCCAGTACTTC
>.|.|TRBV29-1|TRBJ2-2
CSVTGQLEWGELFF
TGCAGCGTGACAGGTCAACTGGAGTGGGGGGAGCTGTTTTTT
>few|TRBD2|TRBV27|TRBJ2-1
CASSQPGLAKVYNEQFF
TGTGCCAGCAGTCAACCGGGACTAGCGAAAGTTTACAATGAGCAGTTCTTC
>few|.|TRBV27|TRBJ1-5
CASSQWGNQPQHF
TGTGCCAGCAGTCAATGGGGAAATCAGCCCCAGCATTTT
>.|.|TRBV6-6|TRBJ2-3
CASSYGRRTDTQYF
TGTGCCAGCAGTTACGGTAGACGCACAGATACGCAGTATTTT
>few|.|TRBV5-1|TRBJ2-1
CASRFQGYLDEQFF
TGCGCCAGCAGATTCCAGGGGTACCTCGATGAGCAGTTCTTC
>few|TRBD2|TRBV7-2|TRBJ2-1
CASSGGLAGGPYNEQFF
TGTGCCAGCAGCGGGGGACTAGCGGGAGGGCCCTACAATGAGCAGTTCTTC
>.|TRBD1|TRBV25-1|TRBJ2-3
CARASRTGRRPDTRYF
TGTGCCAGAGCCTCCCGGACAGGCCGGAGACCAGATACGCGGTATTTT
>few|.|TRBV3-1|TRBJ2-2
CASSQGSRAKTGELFF
TGTGCCAGCAGCCAAGGTAGCAGGGCGAAAACCGGGGAGCTGTTTTTT
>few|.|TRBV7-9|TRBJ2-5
CASSFPHTTFGTQYF
TGTGCCAGCAGCTTCCCCCACACTACTTTTGGGACCCAGTACTTC
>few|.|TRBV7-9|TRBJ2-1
CASIREVGSSYNEQFF
TGTGCCAGCATTCGAGAGGTGGGCAGTTCCTACAATGAGCAGTTCTTC
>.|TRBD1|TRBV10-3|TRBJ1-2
CAISEGDRADGYTF
TGTGCCATCAGTGAAGGGGACAGGGCGGATGGCTACACCTTC
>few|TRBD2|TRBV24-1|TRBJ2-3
CATSVSRLAGRSDTQYF
TGTGCCACCAGTGTCTCCCGACTAGCGGGGAGGTCAGATACGCAGTATTTT
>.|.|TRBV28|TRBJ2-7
CASSLAVRDTTYEQYF
TGTGCCAGCAGTTTAGCGGTCCGGGACACAACCTACGAGCAGTACTTC
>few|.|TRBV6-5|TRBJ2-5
CAGRLDGTRETQYF
TGTGCCGGCAGGCTCGACGGTACACGAGAGACCCAGTACTTC
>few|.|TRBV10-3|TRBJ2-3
CAIRIGTDRDTQYF
TGTGCCATCAGGATAGGGACCGATAGGGATACGCAGTATTTT
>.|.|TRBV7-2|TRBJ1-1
CASSSLRAGYTEAFF
TGTGCCAGCAGCTCGCTTAGGGCGGGTTACACTGAAGCTTTCTTT
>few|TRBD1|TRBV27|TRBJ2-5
CASSRRGQGFGETQYF
TGTGCCAGCAGTCGGCGGGGACAGGGGTTTGGAGAGACCCAGTACTTC
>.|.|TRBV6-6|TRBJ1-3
CASSGQSGRNTIYF
TGTGCCAGCAGTGGGCAATCCGGGCGGAACACCATATATTTT
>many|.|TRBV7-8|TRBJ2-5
CASSPLGVQETQYF
TGTGCCAGCAGCCCCCTGGGGGTCCAAGAGACCCAGTACTTC
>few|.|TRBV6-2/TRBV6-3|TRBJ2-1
CASLRSISYNEQFF
TGTGCCAGCTTAAGGTCTATCTCCTACAATGAGCAGTTCTTC
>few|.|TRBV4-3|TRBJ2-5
CASSPGAQEAQYF
TGCGCCAGCAGTCCAGGGGCTCAAGAGGCCCAGTACTTC
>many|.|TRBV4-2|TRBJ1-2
CASSQDPRDTEYYGYTF
TGTGCCAGCAGCCAAGATCCCCGGGACACGGAATACTATGGCTACACCTTC
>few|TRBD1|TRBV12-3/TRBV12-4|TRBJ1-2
CASSSILPGQYWHGYTF
TGTGCCAGCAGCTCTATTTTGCCGGGACAGTATTGGCATGGCTACACCTTC
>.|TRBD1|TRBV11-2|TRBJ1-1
CASSPGVGTGRTEAFF
TGTGCCAGCAGCCCAGGGGTTGGGACAGGGCGCACTGAAGCTTTCTTT
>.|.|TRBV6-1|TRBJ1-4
CASRRAGGAGHEKLFF
TGTGCCAGCAGGAGGGCAGGTGGGGCGGGTCATGAAAAACTGTTTTTT
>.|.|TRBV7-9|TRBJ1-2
CASSLLSAVYGYTF
TGTGCCAGCAGCCTTTTATCGGCAGTCTATGGCTACACCTTC
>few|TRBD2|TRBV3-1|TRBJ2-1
CASSQDPPASGGVYNEQFF
TGTGCCAGCAGCCAAGATCCCCCCGCTAGCGGGGGTGTCTACAATGAGCAGTTCTTC
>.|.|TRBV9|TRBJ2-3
CASSPTPRRADTQYF
TGTGCCAGCAGCCCGACACCACGACGGGCAGATACGCAGTATTTT
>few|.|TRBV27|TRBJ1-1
CASSPRGRTSAFF
TGTGCCAGCAGCCCTCGGGGGAGGACATCGGCTTTCTTT
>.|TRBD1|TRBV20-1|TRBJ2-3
CSASYRDRGGTDTQYF
TGCAGTGCTTCCTACCGGGACAGGGGCGGCACAGATACGCAGTATTTT
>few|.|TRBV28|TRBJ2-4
CASSFPPSLAKNIQYF
TGTGCCAGCAGTTTTCCCCCCAGTCTAGCCAAAAACATTCAGTACTTC
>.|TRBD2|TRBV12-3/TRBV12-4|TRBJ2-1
CASRPEGGGSRYEQFF
TGTGCCAGCAGGCCTGAGGGCGGGGGGTCTCGGTATGAGCAGTTCTTC
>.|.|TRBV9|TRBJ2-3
CASSVGTTDTQYF
TGTGCCAGCAGTGTTGGGACCACAGATACGCAGTATTTT
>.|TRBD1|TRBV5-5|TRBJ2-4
CASSLARDRDIQYF
TGTGCCAGCAGCTTGGCCCGGGACAGGGACATTCAGTACTTC
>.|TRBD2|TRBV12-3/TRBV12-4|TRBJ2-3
CASLLTSGSTDTQYF
TGTGCCAGCCTCCTGACTAGCGGTAGCACAGATACGCAGTATTTT
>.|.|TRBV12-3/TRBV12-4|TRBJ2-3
CGVGRADTQYF
TGTGGCGTTGGTAGGGCAGATACGCAGTATTTT
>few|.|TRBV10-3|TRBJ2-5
CAISAMSRETQYF
TGTGCCATCAGTGCGATGTCCCGGGAGACCCAGTACTTC
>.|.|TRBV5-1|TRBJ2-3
CASSSETGDTQYF
TGCGCCAGCAGCTCCGAGACGGGAGATACGCAGTATTTT